What follows are 18 T cell receptor beta chains derived from one specimen sequenced in a study of regulatory T cells in long-lasting Graves disease (dated by TCRdb to about 2021). This specimen's time point label, interpreted: newly diagnosed GD, antithyroid drugs for less than 3 months. For both TCR sequencing and RNA sequencing, RNA was extracted from PBMCs in TRIzol. Libraries were constructed by multiplex PCR. TCRdb records Illumina HiSeq 4000 as the sequencer. TCR beta libraries were built with iRepertoire HTBI primers and Arm-PCR amplification of CDR3 regions. TCRdb reprocessing: public reads trimmed at Q25 with fastp, clones called with MiXCR, in-frame beta chains kept. All rows with the same CDR3 protein become a single entry with the most common DNA and genes. The sample profile shows 350,000 to 450,000 distinct CDR3 sequences; approximately 16% of them were found once. Together, the top ten hold roughly 7.7% of the sample.

This sample was shared with a second study, whose subject was T cells in Graves' hyperthyroidism and ophthalmopathy.

The source was peripheral blood mononuclear cells (PBMCs), collected at new diagnosis, from a patient treated with antithyroid drugs. The receptors come from a woman in her thirties or forties with Graves disease. Donor details come from another sample of the same person, matched by shared clones.

This clonotype was detected ten times or more. The chain links TRBV7-8 to TRBJ2-5; maybe TRBD1 (6 bases). CDR3 length equals 14 residues. V lost 5 bases and J 4 bases, leaving 14 bases between the germline ends. CDR1 SGHVS and CDR2 FQNEAQ come from the germline V gene. The CDR3 DNA follows: TGTGCCAGCAGCCCAGTCTGGACAGCAGAGACCCAGTACTTC. Amino acids: CASSPVWTAETQYF.

The chain has TRBV11-3 and TRBJ1-2; the D gene is possibly TRBD1 (5 bases). V was shortened by 5 bases and J by 6 bases, with 10 bases between the two germline ends. Germline V CDR1 and CDR2: SGHNT, YENEEA. CDR3 size: 12 residues. Here the CDR3 DNA reads TGTGCCAGCAGCCGGGGGTCGGATGGCTACACCTTC. This gives the protein CASSRGSDGYTF.

The chain joins TRBV5-5 to TRBJ1-1; D remains ambiguous. Germline values: CDR1 SGHKS, CDR2 YYEKEE (reference sequence). The CDR3 consists of 14 residues. The V end was cut by 1 base, the J end by 0 bases, with 7 bases between. The CDR3 DNA reads TGTGCCAGCAGCTTGTCCCAAATGAACACTGAAGCTTTCTTT. Translating it yields CASSLSQMNTEAFF.

For this clonotype: This may come from a read error, since a much larger clone is one base off. The V gene is TRBV6-1, the J gene TRBJ2-7, with 8 nucleotides matching TRBD2. The V gene end was trimmed by 6 bases and the J gene end by 2 bases; junction bases not matched to a gene: 6. Germline V CDR1 and CDR2: MNHNS, SASEGT. The CDR3 spans 14 residues. The CDR3 coding sequence is TGTGCCAGCAGGGGTACGGGGGGGCCCTACGAGCAGTACTTC. Its translation: CASRGTGGPYEQYF.

This clonotype appeared a few times. The rearrangement joins TRBV12-3 or TRBV12-4 to TRBJ1-1, with D perhaps TRBD1 (5 bases). This CDR3 is built from 11 residues. V was cut by 9 bases and J by 13 bases, with 18 bases left in between. CDR3 nucleotide sequence: TGTGCCAGTTCCAGAGGGGCAGTAGGTTTCTTT. Protein sequence: CASSRGAVGFF.

This clonotype was picked up many times. The J gene is TRBJ2-7, the V gene TRBV3-1; no definite D call. Trimming pared 3 bases from V and 6 bases from J, leaving 15 bases between. The CDR3 sequence is 14 residues long. The germline CDR1 and CDR2 sequences are LGHDT and YNNKEL (reference sequence). CDR3 coding DNA: TGTGCCAGCAGCCAGAGGACCGCGGCGGTCGAGCAGTACTTC. It translates to CASSQRTAAVEQYF.

The chain employs TRBV20-1 and TRBJ2-5, with TRBD2 matching 16 bases. The CDR3 is 18 residues long. Germline trimming cut 3 bases from V and 5 bases from J; bases unmatched to any gene: 12. CDR1 is DFQATT and CDR2 is SNEGSKA in the germline V gene (reference sequence). The CDR3 here is CSARSQGTSGRARETQYF. DNA for the CDR3: TGCAGTGCTAGGTCGCAGGGGACTAGCGGGAGGGCCAGGGAGACCCAGTACTTC.

This clonotype was counted many times. J is TRBJ1-6 and V is TRBV6-2 or TRBV6-3; TRBD1 matches 8 bases. The CDR3 has 15 amino acids. Unmatched junction bases numbered 10, after V lost 7 bases and J lost 8 bases. Germline values: CDR1 MNHEY, CDR2 SVGEGT. The CDR3: CASTYGQGADSPLHF. The CDR3 bases are TGTGCCAGCACATACGGACAGGGTGCCGATTCACCCCTCCACTTT.

There are many counts of this clonotype. An end of the junction differs from the germline gene, which may be a read error. The V and J genes are TRBV20-1 and TRBJ1-5; D is undetermined. The CDR3 extends over 14 amino acids. CDR1 is DFQATT and CDR2 is SNEGSKA in the germline V gene (reference sequence). CDR3 in DNA: TGCAGTGCTAAAGACAAGTACAGTAATCAGTCCCAGCATTTT. Encoded protein: CSAKDKYSNQSQHF.

The rearrangement joins TRBV7-2 to TRBJ1-2, with a possible D match to TRBD1 (6 bases). The germline gives CDR1 SGHTA, CDR2 FQGNSA. Trimming cost V 1 base and J 7 bases, with 10 bases left between them. The CDR3 is 13 amino acids. The CDR3 sequence is CASSLGWGAGYTF. CDR3 bases: TGTGCCAGCAGCTTAGGTTGGGGGGCTGGCTACACCTTC.

Only one count was recorded for this clonotype. The chain combines TRBV10-3 with TRBJ2-5, with unresolved D. The V end lost 6 bases, the J end lost 3 bases, and 11 bases lay between the germline ends. This CDR3 contains 13 residues. Germline-derived CDR1 and CDR2 are ENHRY and SYGVKD. CDR3 sequence: CAISLRREETQYF. CDR3 nucleotide sequence: TGTGCCATCAGCCTTAGACGCGAAGAGACCCAGTACTTC.

This clonotype was recorded many times. This chain joins TRBV20-1 and TRBJ2-5; 8 bases fit TRBD2. Germline V gene data show CDR1 as DFQATT and CDR2 as SNEGSKA (reference sequence). J lost 0 bases, V lost 6 bases, and 12 bases had no gene match. The length of the CDR3 is 16 residues. This CDR3 is CSATGLQREYQETQYF. CDR3 nucleotides: TGCAGTGCCACCGGACTCCAGCGGGAGTACCAAGAGACCCAGTACTTC.

The DNA for the CDR3 is TGTGCCAGCAGCTCCCGGGACAGGGGGCGGAAGTTTGACGAGCAGTACTTC. The encoded protein is CASSSRDRGRKFDEQYF. The J gene is TRBJ2-7, the V gene TRBV7-9; 12 bases are shared with TRBD1. J lost 5 bases, V lost 4 bases, and 12 bases had no gene match. CDR3 size: 17 residues. The V gene's germline CDR1 is SEHNR and CDR2 FQNEAQ (reference sequence).

This clonotype was recorded at least ten times. The chain carries TRBV28 and TRBJ2-4, with D unclear. Germline V gene sequence: CDR1 MDHEN, CDR2 SYDVKM. The CDR3 spans 13 residues. V lost 6 bases and J 4 bases, leaving 10 bases between the germline ends. DNA of the CDR3: TGTGCCAGCAGCTCCAAGACAAAAAACATTCAGTACTTC. Translated: CASSSKTKNIQYF.

This chain connects TRBV28 to TRBJ1-2; 7 nucleotides line up with TRBD1. V dropped 7 bases and J dropped 0; count of bases not matched to a gene: 17. CDR1 and CDR2 (germline): MDHEN, SYDVKM. The CDR3 covers 18 residues. The chain's CDR3 is CASTSGGTEQLANYGYTF. As DNA, the CDR3 is TGTGCCAGCACTTCAGGGGGGACAGAACAGTTAGCTAACTATGGCTACACCTTC.

The chain combines TRBV2 with TRBJ1-4, with a weak D call TRBD1 (6 bases). The germline gives CDR1 SNHLY, CDR2 FYNNEI. This CDR3 region has 14 residues. V was pared by 4 bases and J by 7 bases, with 13 bases between. CDR3 nucleotides: TGTGCCAGCAGTGGGGCAGGGGCTGGTGAAAAACTGTTTTTT. Translating it yields CASSGAGAGEKLFF. The full variable domain, completed using reference TRBV2 and TRBJ1-4, is EPEVTQTPSHQVTQMGQEVILRCVPISNHLYFYWYRQILGQKVEFLVSFYNNEISEKSEIFDDQFSVERPDGSNFTLKIRSTKLEDSAMYFCASSGAGAGEKLFFGSGTQLSVL.

This clonotype has just a few counts. The chain is built from TRBV5-5 and TRBJ1-5; D remains ambiguous. The CDR3 covers 15 residues. Trimming cost V 5 bases and J 6 bases, with 18 bases left between them. CDR1 is SGHKS, CDR2 YYEKEE, per germline (reference sequence). CDR3 residues: CASRLRSSLRQPQHF. CDR3 DNA: TGTGCCAGCAGGCTCCGGAGTTCACTTCGTCAGCCCCAGCATTTT. Drawing the rest from reference TRBV5-5 and TRBJ1-5, the complete variable domain is DAGVTQSPTHLIKTRGQQVTLRCSPISGHKSVSWYQQVLGQGPQFIFQYYEKEERGRGNFPDRFSARQFPNYSSELNVNALLLGDSALYLCASRLRSSLRQPQHFGDGTRLSIL.

This clonotype was found many times. The chain recombines TRBV7-9 with TRBJ2-3, with D unresolved. Trimming cost V 1 base and J 3 bases, with 8 bases left between them. This CDR3 region has 14 residues. Germline CDR1 and CDR2: SEHNR and FQNEAQ (reference sequence). CDR3 in amino acids: CASSLVMGTDTQYF. The CDR3 nucleotides read TGTGCCAGCAGCTTAGTTATGGGGACAGATACGCAGTATTTT.